The entry below describes one T cell receptor (beta chain). These data are taken from a study of technical replicates of blood from several donors. The CDR3 spans 11 residues. V lost 7 bases and J lost 6, with 7 bases in between. From germline, CDR1 is SGHVS and CDR2 FNYEAQ. Sequenced by immunoSEQ multiplex PCR; TCRdb stores in-frame clones only, minus some. Here the sample spans some 60,000 clones, about 95% being singletons. This rearrangement joins TRBV7-6 to TRBJ2-1; the D is unclear. This clonotype was sampled from a human donor in good health. Some clones in this sample may be carry-over from other donors' samples. Sequencing used PBMCs. CDR3 region: CASTSGNEQFF. In DNA form, the CDR3 reads TGTGCCAGCACTAGTGGCAATGAGCAGTTCTTC.